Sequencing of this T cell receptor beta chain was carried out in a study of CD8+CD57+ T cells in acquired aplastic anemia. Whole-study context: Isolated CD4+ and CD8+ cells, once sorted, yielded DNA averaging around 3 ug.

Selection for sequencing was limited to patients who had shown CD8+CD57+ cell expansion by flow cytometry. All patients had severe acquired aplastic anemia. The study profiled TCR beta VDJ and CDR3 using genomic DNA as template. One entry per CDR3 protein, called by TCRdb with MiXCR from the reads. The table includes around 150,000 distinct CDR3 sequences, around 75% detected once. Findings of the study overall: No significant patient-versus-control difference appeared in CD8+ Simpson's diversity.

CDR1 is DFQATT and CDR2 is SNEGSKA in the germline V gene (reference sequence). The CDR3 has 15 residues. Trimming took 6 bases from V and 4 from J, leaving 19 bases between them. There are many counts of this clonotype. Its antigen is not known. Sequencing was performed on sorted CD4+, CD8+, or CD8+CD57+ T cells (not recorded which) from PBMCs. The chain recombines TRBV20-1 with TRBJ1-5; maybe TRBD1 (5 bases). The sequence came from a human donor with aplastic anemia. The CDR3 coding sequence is TGCAGTGCCCCAGGGTCGGGACTGATGAATCAGCCCCAGCATTTT. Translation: CSAPGSGLMNQPQHF.